Listed here are 7 T cell receptor beta chains from one sample, sequenced in a study of vaccination and CD4 T cells after COVID-19. The Oncomine TCR Beta short-read assay was applied to DNA of cultured CD4+ T cells. MiXCR was run by TCRdb on the PCR reads, yielding one entry per CDR3 protein. The sample includes 6,500 to 10,000 distinct CDR3 sequences, 40% to 45% of them seen just once. Treatment reported: roughly ten-day PBMC culture with coronavirus spike peptide pools or control peptides (ViraFEST assay). From the unexposed donor, CD4+ T cells were collected ahead of the COVID-19 pandemic (2011-2018). These TCRs' antigens remain unknown. Specimen: CD4+ T cells from blood, cultured in vitro. These receptor sequences come from a human donor in good health.

The chain employs TRBV4-1 and TRBJ2-7; 7 bases are a match to TRBD1. Losses at the gene ends were 3 bases for V and 3 bases for J; bases not matched to a gene: 8. There are 15 residues in the CDR3. Germline-derived CDR1 and CDR2 are MGHRA and YSYEKL. This CDR3 reads CASSHVGQVNYEQYF. The CDR3 DNA is TGCGCCAGCAGCCATGTTGGACAGGTTAACTACGAGCAGTACTTC.

This clonotype occurred a few times. The V call is TRBV20-1, the J call TRBJ1-1, with a possible D match to TRBD1 (5 bases). V lost 0 bases and J lost 4, with 12 bases in between. Germline V gene lookup returns CDR1 DFQATT and CDR2 SNEGSKA (reference sequence). The CDR3 totals 14 residues. The CDR3 sequence is CSARDAHGATEAFF. The CDR3 DNA is TGCAGTGCTAGAGATGCTCACGGGGCCACTGAAGCTTTCTTT.

The rearrangement links TRBV2 to TRBJ1-5; D uncertain. Trimming stripped 3 bases from V and 4 bases from J, with 7 bases between. Germline CDR1 and CDR2: SNHLY and FYNNEI. The CDR3 is made up of 13 amino acids. The CDR3, as DNA: TGTGCCAGCAGTGAGGGGAAAAATCAGCCCCAGCATTTT. It translates to CASSEGKNQPQHF.

This clonotype turned up a few times. V gene TRBV7-2 combines with J gene TRBJ1-2; TRBD1 matches 10 bases. V lost 3 bases to trimming and J lost 6 bases; unmatched junction nucleotides: 7. There are 15 residues in the CDR3. CDR1 and CDR2 from the germline V gene are SGHTA and FQGNSA. The CDR3 coding sequence is TGTGCCAGCAGCTTTTGGGGACAGGGGAGGAATGGCTACACCTTC. Translating gives CASSFWGQGRNGYTF. Full variable domain (missing parts from reference TRBV7-2 and TRBJ1-2): GAGVSQSPSNKVTEKGKDVELRCDPISGHTALYWYRQSLGQGLEFLIYFQGNSAPDKSGLPSDRFSAERTGGSVSTLTIQRTQQEDSAVYLCASSFWGQGRNGYTFGSGTRLTVV.

This chain uses TRBV19 with TRBJ1-2; the match to TRBD1 covers 7 bases. Germline-derived CDR1 and CDR2 are LNHDA and SQIVND (reference sequence). The CDR3 covers 16 residues. V shed 5 bases, J shed 5 bases, and the junction held 14 bases outside the gene matches. Written as DNA, the CDR3 is TGTGCCAGTAGTGTTGGATCCGGACAGGAAATTTATGGCTACACCTTC. Translation gives CASSVGSGQEIYGYTF.

J is TRBJ1-2 and V is TRBV6-2 or TRBV6-3; TRBD1 matches at 9 bases. Germline assignment: CDR1 MNHEY and CDR2 SVGEGT. Trimming cost V 5 bases and J 4 bases; bases outside gene matches: 2. This CDR3 contains 13 residues. CDR3 region: CASSLDRGYGYTF. The CDR3 coding sequence is TGTGCCAGCAGTCTGGACAGGGGCTATGGCTACACCTTC.

This rearrangement joins TRBV6-1 to TRBJ2-3, with 8 nucleotides matching TRBD2. The CDR3 contains 14 residues. Germline values: CDR1 MNHNS, CDR2 SASEGT. The ends lost 7 bases at V and 0 bases at J; junction bases unmatched: 3. Here the CDR3 reads CASKLAGSTDTQYF. The DNA for the CDR3 is TGTGCCAGCAAGTTAGCGGGAAGCACAGATACGCAGTATTTT.